The 27 T cell receptor beta chains reported below all come from one sample, sequenced in a study of T cells expressing NK-cell markers. TCRdb processed the 5' RACE reads again and assigns one entry to each CDR3 protein, with no DNA. The table lists roughly 180,000 distinct CDR3 sequences, with 20% to 25% in the top ten. The sequencing input was blood T cells: a sorted CD56 or NKG2C T cell subset, CD4+ or CD8+ T cells, or bulk PBMC T cells (not recorded which). The receptors stem from a man between 18 and 69 years old in good health.

V is TRBV7-8 and J is TRBJ1-4. This CDR3 comprises 14 residues. CDR1 is SGHVS and CDR2 is FQNEAQ in the germline V gene. CDR3: CASSSLGSNEKLFF.

CDR3 residues: CASSHLRGRGELFF. The chain recombines TRBV7-8 with TRBJ2-2; TCRdb indicates TRBD2, and absent DNA this call remains unverified. This CDR3 is 14 amino acids long. The germline CDR1 and CDR2 sequences are SGHVS and FQNEAQ. Variable domain in full (rest from reference TRBV7-8 and TRBJ2-2): GAGVSQSPRYKVAKRGQDVALRCDPISGHVSLFWYQQALGQGPEFLTYFQNEAQLDKSGLPSDRFFAERPEGSVSTLKIQRTQQEDSAVYLCASSHLRGRGELFFGEGSRLTVL.

The chain recombines TRBV25-1 with TRBJ2-7; TCRdb lists TRBD1, though no DNA is available to test this call. CDR1 MGHDK and CDR2 SYGVNS come from the germline V gene. The CDR3 is 12 amino acids. The CDR3 protein is CASRTGRGEQYF.

The chain links TRBV24-1 to TRBJ1-5; absent DNA, TCRdb's TRBD1 call cannot be checked. The germline V gene encodes CDR1 KGHDR and CDR2 SFDVKD. The CDR3 totals 16 residues. This CDR3 is CATRDGQTFGNQPQHF.

This chain connects TRBV5-1 to TRBJ1-6; absent DNA, TCRdb's TRBD1 call cannot be checked. CDR1 SGHRS and CDR2 YFSETQ come from the germline V gene. This CDR3 region has 15 residues. The CDR3 here is CASSLSRGNNSPLHF.

This chain uses TRBV9 with TRBJ2-1; checking the TCRdb D call of TRBD2 is not possible without DNA. Germline V gene sequence: CDR1 SGDLS, CDR2 YYNGEE. The CDR3 extends over 16 amino acids. The CDR3 loop reads CASSTLSSGGADEQFF.

V usage is TRBV7-8 and J usage is TRBJ2-7; TCRdb outputs TRBD1, but without DNA this stays unchecked. Germline V lookup: CDR1 SGHVS, CDR2 FQNEAQ. The CDR3 has 14 residues. The CDR3 loop is CASSSGQGFHEQYF.

The rearrangement uses TRBV25-1 and TRBJ1-4. The V gene's germline CDR1 is MGHDK and CDR2 SYGVNS. The CDR3 sequence is 13 residues long. CDR3 residues: CASSEWKVEKLFF.

The gene calls are TRBV3-1 and TRBJ2-7; TCRdb selects TRBD2, and the lack of DNA leaves this call unchecked. CDR1 is LGHDT, CDR2 YNNKEL, per germline (reference sequence). The CDR3 is 16 amino acids. The CDR3 is CASSQEVGPTNYEQYF.

The chain uses TRBV3-1 and TRBJ1-6. The CDR3 covers 16 residues. Germline V gives CDR1 LGHDT, CDR2 YNNKEL (reference sequence). CDR3 loop: CASSQESTDYNSPLHF. Supplemented by reference TRBV3-1 and TRBJ1-6, the full variable domain reads DTAVSQTPKYLVTQMGNDKSIKCEQNLGHDTMYWYKQDSKKFLKIMFSYNNKELIINETVPNRFSPKSPDKAHLNLHINSLELGDSAVYFCASSQESTDYNSPLHFGNGTRLTVT.

The chain has TRBV20-1 and TRBJ2-2; the TCRdb call, TRBD1, lacks DNA for checking. The CDR3 spans 16 residues. From germline, CDR1 is DFQATT and CDR2 SNEGSKA (reference sequence). CDR3 sequence: CSARGRGRGNTGELFF.

This chain links TRBV25-1 with TRBJ1-4; with no DNA, the TCRdb D assignment of TRBD1 cannot be verified. The length of the CDR3 is 14 residues. In germline, CDR1 is MGHDK, CDR2 SYGVNS. The chain's CDR3 is CASRDTGGNEKLFF.

The V gene is TRBV7-7, the J gene TRBJ2-7. The CDR3 runs 13 residues. The germline V gene has CDR1 SSHAT and CDR2 FNYEAQ (reference sequence). The CDR3 spells CASSLALFGEQYF.

The chain employs TRBV2 and TRBJ1-4. This CDR3 comprises 13 residues. Germline-derived CDR1 and CDR2 are SNHLY and FYNNEI. The CDR3 spells CASRGMDVLRLFF.

The V and J genes are TRBV6-5 and TRBJ2-1; TCRdb proposes TRBD2, but this gene call is untestable without DNA. The CDR3 extends over 16 amino acids. CDR1 MNHEY and CDR2 SVGAGI come from the germline V gene. The CDR3 sequence is CASSYRLAREDNEQFF.

The chain links TRBV4-1 to TRBJ1-1; TCRdb outputs TRBD1, but without DNA this stays unchecked. This CDR3 region has 16 residues. Germline V CDR1 and CDR2: MGHRA, YSYEKL. The CDR3 reads CASSQDIGQGNTEAFF.

This chain links TRBV2 with TRBJ2-7; lacking DNA, the TRBD1 call made by TCRdb goes unchecked. Germline V CDR1 and CDR2: SNHLY, FYNNEI. The CDR3 is 13 residues long. CDR3 protein: CASSPGGGAEQYF. The full variable domain, in which reference TRBV2 and TRBJ2-7 provide the parts outside the CDR3, is EPEVTQTPSHQVTQMGQEVILRCVPISNHLYFYWYRQILGQKVEFLVSFYNNEISEKSEIFDDQFSVERPDGSNFTLKIRSTKLEDSAMYFCASSPGGGAEQYFGPGTRLTVT.

The chain combines TRBV7-9 with TRBJ2-1. The CDR3 is 13 residues long. Germline CDR1 SEHNR, CDR2 FQNEAQ (reference sequence). CDR3 amino acids: CASRSRAYNEQFF.

The J gene is TRBJ2-1, the V gene TRBV20-1; TCRdb picks TRBD2, but there is no DNA to check that call. The V gene's germline CDR1 is DFQATT and CDR2 SNEGSKA (reference sequence). The CDR3 is 18 residues long. The CDR3 here is CSALLGLAGALVRNEQFF.

V is TRBV2 and J is TRBJ2-3. This CDR3 region has 17 residues. In germline, CDR1 is SNHLY, CDR2 FYNNEI. CDR3 amino acids: CASSEAPLQRVTDTQYF.

The chain employs TRBV7-8 and TRBJ2-1; there is no DNA to check the TCRdb D call of TRBD1. The CDR3 is 17 residues long. Germline V gene lookup returns CDR1 SGHVS and CDR2 FQNEAQ. The CDR3 region is CASSGVPHRGNYNEQFF.

V is TRBV23-1 and J is TRBJ2-3; TCRdb's D gene call, TRBD2, goes unchecked for lack of DNA. TRBV23-1 is filed as an ORF, its function uncertain. CDR3 length equals 16 residues. The CDR3 loop reads CASSHKRAGTGDTQYF.

This rearrangement joins TRBV2 to TRBJ1-6; TCRdb selects TRBD1, and the lack of DNA leaves this call unchecked. Germline lookup yields CDR1 SNHLY and CDR2 FYNNEI. CDR3 length: 13 amino acids. CDR3 loop: CASTDRDNSPLHF. Variable domain in full (rest from reference TRBV2 and TRBJ1-6): EPEVTQTPSHQVTQMGQEVILRCVPISNHLYFYWYRQILGQKVEFLVSFYNNEISEKSEIFDDQFSVERPDGSNFTLKIRSTKLEDSAMYFCASTDRDNSPLHFGNGTRLTVT.

The rearrangement links TRBV25-1 to TRBJ2-1; TCRdb indicates TRBD1, and absent DNA this call remains unverified. Germline V gene lookup returns CDR1 MGHDK and CDR2 SYGVNS. This CDR3 region has 12 residues. The CDR3 is CASSFGTPEQFF.

The chain combines TRBV2 with TRBJ2-1. The CDR3 has 13 residues. The germline CDR1 and CDR2 sequences are SNHLY and FYNNEI. The CDR3 loop is CAFTGGSYNEQFF.

This chain uses TRBV4-1 with TRBJ1-6; the D call of TRBD1 rests on TCRdb alone, since no DNA is present to check it. Germline V gene sequence: CDR1 MGHRA, CDR2 YSYEKL. The length of the CDR3 is 14 residues. The CDR3 loop is CASSQIGTNSPLHF.

The genes are TRBV11-2 and TRBJ2-5; TCRdb lists TRBD1, though no DNA is available to test this call. Germline CDR1 and CDR2: SGHAT and FQNNGV. The CDR3 has 16 residues. The CDR3 sequence is CASSLSAEGATETQYF.